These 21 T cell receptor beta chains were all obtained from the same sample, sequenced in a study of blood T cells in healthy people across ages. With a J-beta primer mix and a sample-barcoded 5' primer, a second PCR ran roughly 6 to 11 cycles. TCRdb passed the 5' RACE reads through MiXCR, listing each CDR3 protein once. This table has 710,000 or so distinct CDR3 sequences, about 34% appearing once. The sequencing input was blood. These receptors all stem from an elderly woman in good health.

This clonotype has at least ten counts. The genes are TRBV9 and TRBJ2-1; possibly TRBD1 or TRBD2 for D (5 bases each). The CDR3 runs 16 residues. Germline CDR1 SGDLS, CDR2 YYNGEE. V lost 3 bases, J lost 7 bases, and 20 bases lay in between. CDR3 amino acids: CASSGLGTPIGNEQFF. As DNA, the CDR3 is TGTGCCAGCAGCGGACTGGGGACCCCAATAGGGAATGAGCAGTTCTTC.

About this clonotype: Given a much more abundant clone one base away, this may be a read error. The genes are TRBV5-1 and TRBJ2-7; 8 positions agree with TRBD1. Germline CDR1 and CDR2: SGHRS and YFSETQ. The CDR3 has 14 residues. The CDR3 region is CASGLRRQGLEQYF. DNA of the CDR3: TGCGCCAGCGGCTTGCGGCGACAGGGGCTCGAGCAGTACTTC.

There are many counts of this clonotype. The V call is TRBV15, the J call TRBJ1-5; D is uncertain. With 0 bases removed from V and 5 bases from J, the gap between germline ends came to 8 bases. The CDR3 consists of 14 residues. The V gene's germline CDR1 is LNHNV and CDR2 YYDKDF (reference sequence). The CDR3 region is CATSREGSHQPQHF. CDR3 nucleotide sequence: TGTGCCACCAGCAGAGAGGGGAGCCATCAGCCCCAGCATTTT.

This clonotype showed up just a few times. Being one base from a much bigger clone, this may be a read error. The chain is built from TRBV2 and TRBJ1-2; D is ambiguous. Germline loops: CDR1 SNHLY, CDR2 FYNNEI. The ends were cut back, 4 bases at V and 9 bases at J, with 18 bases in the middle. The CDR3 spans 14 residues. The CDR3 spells CASSGEALRMSYTF. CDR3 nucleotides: TGTGCCAGCAGTGGAGAGGCCCTGCGAATGAGCTACACCTTC.

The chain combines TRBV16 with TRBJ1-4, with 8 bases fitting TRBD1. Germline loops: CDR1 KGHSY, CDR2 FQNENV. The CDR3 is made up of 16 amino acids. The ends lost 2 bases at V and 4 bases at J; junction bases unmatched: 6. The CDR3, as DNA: TGTGCCAGCAGCCAAATTGGGACAGGACTTAATGAAAAACTGTTTTTT. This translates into CASSQIGTGLNEKLFF.

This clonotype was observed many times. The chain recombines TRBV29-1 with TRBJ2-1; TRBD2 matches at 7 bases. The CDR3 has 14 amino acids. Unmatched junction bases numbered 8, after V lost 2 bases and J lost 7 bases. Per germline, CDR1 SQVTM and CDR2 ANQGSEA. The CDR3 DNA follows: TGCAGCGTTGAACCGATCACGGGGGGAAATGAGCAGTTCTTC. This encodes CSVEPITGGNEQFF.

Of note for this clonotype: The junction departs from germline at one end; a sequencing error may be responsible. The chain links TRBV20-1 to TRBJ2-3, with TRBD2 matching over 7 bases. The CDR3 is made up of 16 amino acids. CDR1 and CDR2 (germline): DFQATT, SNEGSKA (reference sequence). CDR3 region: CSAGEGRESFGDTQYF. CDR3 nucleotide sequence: TGCAGTGCTGGAGAAGGGCGGGAGAGTTTCGGAGATACGCAGTATTTT.

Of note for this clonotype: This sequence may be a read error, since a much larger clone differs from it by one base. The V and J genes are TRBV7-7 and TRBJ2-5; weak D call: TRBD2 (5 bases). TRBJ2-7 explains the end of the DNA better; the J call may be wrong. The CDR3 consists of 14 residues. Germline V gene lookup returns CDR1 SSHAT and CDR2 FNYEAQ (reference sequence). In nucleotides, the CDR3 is TGTGCCAGCAGCTTAGGACTTTCCGCGGGCGAGCAGTACTTC. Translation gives CASSLGLSAGEQYF.

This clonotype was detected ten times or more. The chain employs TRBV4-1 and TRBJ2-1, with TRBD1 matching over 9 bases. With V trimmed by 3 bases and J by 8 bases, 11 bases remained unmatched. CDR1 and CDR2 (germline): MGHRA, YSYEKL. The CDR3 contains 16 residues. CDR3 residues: CASSHPGQGWEDEQFF. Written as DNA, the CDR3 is TGCGCCAGCAGCCACCCGGGACAGGGTTGGGAGGATGAGCAGTTCTTC.

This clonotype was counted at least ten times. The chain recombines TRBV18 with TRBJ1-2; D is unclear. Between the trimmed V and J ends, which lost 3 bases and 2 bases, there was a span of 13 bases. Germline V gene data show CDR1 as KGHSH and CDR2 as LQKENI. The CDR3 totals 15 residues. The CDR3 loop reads CASSPSGQRNYGYTF. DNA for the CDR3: TGTGCCAGCTCACCCTCCGGCCAGCGGAACTATGGCTACACCTTC.

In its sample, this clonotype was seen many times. CDR3 sequence (DNA): TGTGCCAGCAGTTTCGTGGGACAGGGGCTAGAGACCCAGTACTTC. Amino acids: CASSFVGQGLETQYF. This chain links TRBV12-3 or TRBV12-4 with TRBJ2-5; 10 bases align to TRBD1. With V trimmed by 3 bases and J by 4 bases, 5 bases remained unmatched. This CDR3 spans 15 amino acids.

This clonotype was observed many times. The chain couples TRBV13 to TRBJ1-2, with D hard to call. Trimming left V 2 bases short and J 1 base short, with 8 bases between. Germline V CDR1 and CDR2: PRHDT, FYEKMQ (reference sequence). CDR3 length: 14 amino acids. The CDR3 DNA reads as TGTGCCAGCAGCTTACAGACGGTTAACTATGGCTACACCTTC. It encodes CASSLQTVNYGYTF.

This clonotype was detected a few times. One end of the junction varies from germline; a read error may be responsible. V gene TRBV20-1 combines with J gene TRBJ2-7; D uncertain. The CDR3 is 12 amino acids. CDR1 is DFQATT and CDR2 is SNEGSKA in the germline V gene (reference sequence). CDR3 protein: CRARETERRQYF. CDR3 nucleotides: TGCAGGGCTAGAGAGACGGAACGCCGCCAGTACTTC.

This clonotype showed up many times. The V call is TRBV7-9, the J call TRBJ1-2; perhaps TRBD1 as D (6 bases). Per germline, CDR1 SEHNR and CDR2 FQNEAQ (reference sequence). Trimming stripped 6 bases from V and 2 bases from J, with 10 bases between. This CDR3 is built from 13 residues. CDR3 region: CASRPDRNYGYTF. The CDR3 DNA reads TGTGCCAGCAGACCTGACAGGAACTATGGCTACACCTTC.

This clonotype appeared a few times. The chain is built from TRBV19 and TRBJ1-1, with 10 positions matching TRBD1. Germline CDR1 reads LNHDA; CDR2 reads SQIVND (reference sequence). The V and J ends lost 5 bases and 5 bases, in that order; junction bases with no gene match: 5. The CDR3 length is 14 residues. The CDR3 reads CASSLKGQGTEAFF. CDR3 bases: TGTGCCAGTAGTCTCAAGGGACAGGGGACTGAAGCTTTCTTT. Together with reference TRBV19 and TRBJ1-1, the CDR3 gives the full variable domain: DGGITQSPKYLFRKEGQNVTLSCEQNLNHDAMYWYRQDPGQGLRLIYYSQIVNDFQKGDIAEGYSVSREKKESFPLTVTSAQKNPTAFYLCASSLKGQGTEAFFGQGTRLTVV.

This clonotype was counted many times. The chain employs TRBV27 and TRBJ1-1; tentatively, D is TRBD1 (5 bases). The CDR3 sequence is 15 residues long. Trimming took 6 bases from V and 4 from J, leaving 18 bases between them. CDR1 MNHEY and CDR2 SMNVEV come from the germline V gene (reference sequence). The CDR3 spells CASRPGRRTFTEAFF. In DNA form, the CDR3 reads TGTGCCAGCAGACCGGGACGGAGGACGTTCACTGAAGCTTTCTTT.

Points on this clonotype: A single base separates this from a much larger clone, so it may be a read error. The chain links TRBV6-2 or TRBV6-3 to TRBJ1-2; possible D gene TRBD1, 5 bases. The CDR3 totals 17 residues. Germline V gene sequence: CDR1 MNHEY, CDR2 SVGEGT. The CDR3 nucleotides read TGTGCCAGCGGTTACTCTTTAAAGGGGCCGCCGGGCTATGGCTACACCTTC. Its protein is CASGYSLKGPPGYGYTF.

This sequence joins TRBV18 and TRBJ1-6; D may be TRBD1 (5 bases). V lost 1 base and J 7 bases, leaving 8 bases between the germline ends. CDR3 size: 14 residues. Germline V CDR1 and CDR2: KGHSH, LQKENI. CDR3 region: CASSPQKGNSPLHF. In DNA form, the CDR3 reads TGTGCCAGCTCACCACAGAAGGGGAATTCACCCCTCCACTTT.

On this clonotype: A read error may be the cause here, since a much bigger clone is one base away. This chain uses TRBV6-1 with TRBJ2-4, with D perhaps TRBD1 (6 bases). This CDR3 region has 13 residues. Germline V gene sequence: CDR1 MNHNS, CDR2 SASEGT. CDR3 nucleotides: TGTGCCGGCAGCCAGGGGCGAGGAAACATTCAGTACTTC. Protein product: CAGSQGRGNIQYF.

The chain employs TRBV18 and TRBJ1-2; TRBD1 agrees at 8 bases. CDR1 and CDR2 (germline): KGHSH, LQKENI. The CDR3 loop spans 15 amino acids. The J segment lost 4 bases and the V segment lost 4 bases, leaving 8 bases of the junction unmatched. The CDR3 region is CASSHENRGGYGYTF. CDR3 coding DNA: TGTGCCAGCTCACATGAAAACAGGGGGGGCTATGGCTACACCTTC. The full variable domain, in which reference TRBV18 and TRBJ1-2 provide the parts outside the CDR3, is NAGVMQNPRHLVRRRGQEARLRCSPMKGHSHVYWYRQLPEEGLKFMVYLQKENIIDESGMPKERFSAEFPKEGPSILRIQQVVRGDSAAYFCASSHENRGGYGYTFGSGTRLTVV.

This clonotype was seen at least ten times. This CDR3 reads CASSYSGLAGPGPGELFF. In nucleotides, the CDR3 is TGTGCCAGCAGTTACTCGGGACTAGCGGGGCCGGGACCCGGGGAGCTGTTTTTT. The genes are TRBV6-5 and TRBJ2-2, with 13 bases fitting TRBD2. There are 18 residues in the CDR3. Per germline, CDR1 MNHEY and CDR2 SVGAGI. After removal of 0 bases from V and 6 bases from J, the junction contained 7 bases not matched to a gene.